These 4 T cell receptor beta chains originate from one sample sequenced in a study of vaccination and CD4 T cells after COVID-19. Their specific antigens are unknown. The treatment here: roughly 10-day PBMC culture with coronavirus spike peptide pools or control peptides (ViraFEST assay). The Oncomine TCR Beta short-read assay was applied to DNA of cultured CD4+ T cells. In TCRdb, the PCR reads were re-called with MiXCR into one record per CDR3 protein. This table has roughly 9,800 distinct CDR3 sequences, around 30% appearing once. The sample was CD4+ T cells from blood, cultured in vitro, taken after SARS-CoV-2 vaccination. These receptor sequences come from a human donor who had recovered from COVID-19.

The table lists this clonotype with a few counts. This chain joins TRBV4-1 and TRBJ2-5; D remains ambiguous. The CDR3 loop spans 16 amino acids. The germline V gene has CDR1 MGHRA and CDR2 YSYEKL. V shed 4 bases and J shed 1 base, with 16 bases lying between them. CDR3 nucleotide sequence: TGCGCCAGCAGCCTGGGTCCCGCCGGGCCCCAAGAGACCCAGTACTTC. It codes for CASSLGPAGPQETQYF.

The chain carries TRBV29-1 and TRBJ2-1; 9 bases line up with TRBD2. This CDR3 has 13 amino acids. V was pared by 7 bases and J by 9 bases, with 10 bases of the junction left unmatched. Germline CDR1 and CDR2: SQVTM and ANQGSEA. CDR3 bases: TGCAGCGCCCGTCGGGGACTAGCAGGTGAGCAGTTCTTC. This gives the protein CSARRGLAGEQFF.

The rearrangement joins TRBV29-1 to TRBJ2-5; a possible D gene is TRBD2 (6 bases). Germline V gene data show CDR1 as SQVTM and CDR2 as ANQGSEA. This CDR3 contains 13 residues. Trimming removed 2 bases at V and 7 bases at J, with 14 bases between. Here the CDR3 DNA reads TGCAGCGTTGAAACATCGAGGCGGGGGACCCAGTACTTC. It codes for CSVETSRRGTQYF.

The CDR3 nucleotides read TGCAGTGCTGCAGAAGGGACAGGGACTAATGAAAAACTGTTTTTT. It encodes CSAAEGTGTNEKLFF. This chain uses TRBV20-1 with TRBJ1-4; 9 bases align to TRBD1. The trim removed 5 bases at V and 2 bases at J, leaving 6 bases unmatched. The CDR3 is 15 amino acids. Germline CDR1 and CDR2: DFQATT and SNEGSKA (reference sequence).